This section outlines one T cell receptor (beta chain) sequence together with its context. What it binds is not known. The data derive from a study of CD4 T cells in relation to SARS-CoV-2 and coronaviruses. Study findings and constraints: Crossreactivity was assessed only for spike protein, not other viral proteins.

Before the COVID-19 pandemic, during about 2011-2019, CD4+ T cells were taken from unexposed donors. Repertoires were generated with immunoSEQ multiplex PCR, while TCRdb's copy carries only in-frame clones and drops some. In the table there are about 65,000 clones, around 86% of which are singletons. The ends were cut back, 0 bases at V and 6 bases at J, with 12 bases in the middle. The germline V gene encodes CDR1 MNHNY and CDR2 SVGAGI (reference sequence). This CDR3 is 16 amino acids long. The TCR originated in a human donor in good health. The chain links TRBV6-6 to TRBJ1-6; D is possibly TRBD1 (5 bases). The sample consisted of memory CD4+ T cells from PBMCs. The CDR3 bases are TGTGCCAGCAGTTACTCAGGGGCGCGCGGTAATTCACCCCTCCACTTT. This translates into CASSYSGARGNSPLHF.